Listed below are T cell receptor beta chains from one sample, sequenced in a study of blood T cell repertoires in COVID-19. Generated by immunoSEQ multiplex PCR, the TCRdb table keeps only in-frame clones and is missing some. The sample lists approximately 59,000 clones, 80% to 90% occurring once. The sample consisted of peripheral blood. All receptors derive from a man in his sixties with COVID-19, enrolled during active disease. The CDR3 runs from the conserved cysteine through the conserved F or W. The D gene is left open where the match is weak. Size values are once, few and many counts, or a class for expanded clones, and some rows have none.

size: -
D: TRBD1
V: TRBV9
J: TRBJ2-7
CDR3: CASSPRDSSSYEQYF
DNA: TGTGCCAGCAGCCCAAGGGACAGTAGCTCCTACGAGCAGTACTTC

size: -
D: -
V: TRBV7-8
J: TRBJ1-1
CDR3: CASSLGREKMNTEAFF
DNA: TGTGCCAGCAGCTTAGGGAGGGAGAAAATGAACACTGAAGCTTTCTTT

size: -
D: -
V: TRBV28
J: TRBJ2-5
CDR3: CASSFPQGLETQYF
DNA: TGTGCCAGCAGTTTTCCCCAGGGGCTGGAGACCCAGTACTTC

size: -
D: -
V: TRBV19
J: TRBJ1-1
CDR3: CAASTANTEAFF
DNA: TGTGCCGCTTCCACAGCGAACACTGAAGCTTTCTTT

size: -
D: TRBD1
V: TRBV5-8
J: TRBJ1-1
CDR3: CASSLVAGGYSF
DNA: TGTGCCAGCAGCTTGGTGGCAGGGGGTTATAGTTTT

size: -
D: TRBD1
V: TRBV2
J: TRBJ1-6
CDR3: CASASDRGNSPLHF
DNA: TGTGCCAGCGCGTCGGACAGGGGTAATTCACCCCTCCACTTT

size: once
D: TRBD2
V: TRBV7-2
J: TRBJ2-1
CDR3: CASSPQRLGLAGNNEQFF
DNA: TGTGCCAGCAGCCCACAAAGGCTGGGACTAGCGGGGAACAATGAGCAGTTCTTC

size: -
D: -
V: TRBV27
J: TRBJ1-1
CDR3: CASSLSKGVVGQINTEAFF
DNA: TGTGCCAGCAGTTTATCGAAGGGGGTAGTCGGGCAGATCAACACTGAAGCTTTCTTT

size: once
D: TRBD1
V: TRBV7-7
J: TRBJ2-7
CDR3: CASSFAPVGQGGSYEQYF
DNA: TGTGCTAGCAGCTTCGCCCCCGTTGGACAGGGTGGATCCTACGAGCAGTACTTC

size: once
D: -
V: TRBV3-1/TRBV3-2
J: TRBJ2-7
CDR3: CASSQAGVANAYEQYF
DNA: TGTGCCAGCAGCCAAGCAGGAGTAGCGAACGCCTACGAGCAGTACTTC

size: few
D: TRBD1
V: TRBV6-5
J: TRBJ1-2
CDR3: CASSLTGGVGYTF
DNA: TGTGCCAGCAGCCTGACAGGGGGTGTTGGCTACACCTTC

size: -
D: TRBD1
V: TRBV9
J: TRBJ2-1
CDR3: CASSANQGANNEQFF
DNA: TGTGCCAGCAGTGCAAACCAGGGGGCTAACAATGAGCAGTTCTTC

size: -
D: -
V: TRBV5-6
J: TRBJ2-3
CDR3: CASSLMAGARGDTQYF
DNA: TGTGCCAGCAGCTTGATGGCGGGGGCTCGAGGGGATACGCAGTATTTT

size: -
D: -
V: TRBV6-1
J: TRBJ1-5
CDR3: CASSEGVQPQHF
DNA: TGTGCCAGCAGTGAAGGTGTACAGCCCCAGCATTTT

size: -
D: -
V: TRBV3-1/TRBV3-2
J: TRBJ2-2
CDR3: CASSRPRTESGELFF
DNA: TGTGCCAGCAGCCGCCCCCGCACAGAATCCGGGGAGCTGTTTTTT

size: -
D: TRBD2
V: TRBV5-4
J: TRBJ2-1
CDR3: CASSSSGGIYNEQFF
DNA: TGTGCCAGCAGTTCGAGCGGGGGTATCTACAATGAGCAGTTCTTC

size: -
D: -
V: TRBV6-2/TRBV6-3
J: TRBJ2-3
CDR3: CASTPAPGIPTDTQYF
DNA: TGTGCCAGCACCCCCGCCCCAGGGATACCCACAGATACGCAGTATTTT

size: -
D: TRBD1
V: TRBV27
J: TRBJ2-2
CDR3: CASSKTGGPNTGELFF
DNA: TGTGCCAGCAGTAAAACAGGGGGACCTAACACCGGGGAGCTGTTTTTT

size: -
D: TRBD2
V: TRBV7-6
J: TRBJ2-3
CDR3: CASSLAPGLAGGPSFTDTQYF
DNA: TGTGCCAGCAGCTTAGCCCCGGGGCTAGCGGGGGGGCCAAGCTTCACAGATACGCAGTATTTT

size: -
D: -
V: TRBV27
J: TRBJ1-5
CDR3: CASQNHTSNQPQHF
DNA: TGTGCCAGCCAGAACCACACTAGCAATCAGCCCCAGCATTTT

size: -
D: TRBD1
V: TRBV6-4
J: TRBJ1-5
CDR3: CASRTGTGAYSNQPQHF
DNA: TGTGCCAGCAGGACCGGGACAGGGGCGTATAGCAATCAGCCCCAGCATTTT

size: few
D: TRBD2
V: TRBV11-2
J: TRBJ2-1
CDR3: CASSWTSGGHSYNEQFF
DNA: TGTGCCAGCAGCTGGACTAGCGGGGGACACTCCTACAATGAGCAGTTCTTC